The following is a TCR beta chain sequence with its context. Its target is not known. With 60 Vbeta and 13 Jbeta primers, the PCR was carried out. Using immunoSEQ multiplex PCR, the repertoire was profiled, and TCRdb retains in-frame clones only, with some absent. Here the sample spans about 200,000 clones, around 75% being singletons. The J segment lost 7 bases and the V segment lost 1 base, leaving 4 bases of the junction unmatched. CDR1 is SGHNT and CDR2 is YYREEE in the germline V gene (reference sequence). The CDR3 sequence is 14 residues long. This record belongs to a study of cytomegalovirus exposure and HLA in healthy donors. Study results and limitations: A reported reduction in N-insertions relative to the approximately 670-donor mean was seen in an Asian-associated ancestry cluster in a later analysis. Several of the most significant clusters appeared linked to common viral pathogens, based on a later analysis.

The TCR originated in a male donor in good health and CMV-seropositive. The chain combines TRBV5-4 with TRBJ2-1; TRBD2 matches at 8 bases. The source material was PBMCs. DNA for the CDR3: TGTGCCAGCAGCTTGCCGGGGGGGTATAATGAGCAGTTCTTC. Translated: CASSLPGGYNEQFF.